Presented here are 21 T cell receptor beta chains from one specimen sequenced in a study of T cell responses to AZD1222 COVID-19 vaccine. TCRdb keeps only in-frame clones here, not all; method: immunoSEQ multiplex PCR. The data show about 69,000 clones, roughly 85% seen once. The material sequenced was peripheral blood, taken 28 days after the second AZD1222 dose. These receptor sequences come from an adult who received the AZD1222 COVID-19 vaccine.

This chain links TRBV7-9 with TRBJ1-6; 8 positions agree with TRBD1. This CDR3 has 16 residues. Germline V gene sequence: CDR1 SEHNR, CDR2 FQNEAQ (reference sequence). V was pared by 5 bases and J by 6 bases, with 9 bases of the junction left unmatched. This CDR3 is CASSRNPGQANSPLHF. The CDR3 bases are TGTGCCAGCAGCCGTAACCCGGGACAGGCTAATTCACCCCTCCACTTT.

This chain connects TRBV19 to TRBJ1-2, with 7 positions matching TRBD1. Trimming cost V 5 bases and J 8 bases; bases outside gene matches: 14. CDR1 is LNHDA, CDR2 SQIVND, per germline (reference sequence). The CDR3 spans 15 residues. The CDR3 spells CASSRPGQRAYGYTF. For the CDR3, the DNA is TGTGCCAGTAGTCGACCGGGACAGAGGGCTTACGGCTACACCTTC.

V is TRBV5-6 and J is TRBJ2-1; D uncertain. CDR1 and CDR2 from the germline V gene are SGHDT and YYEEEE. This CDR3 region has 14 residues. V lost 1 base and J lost 2, with 7 bases in between. Here the CDR3 DNA reads TGTGCCAGCAGCTTGACCCTAACCTACAATGAGCAGTTCTTC. It translates to CASSLTLTYNEQFF.

The chain joins TRBV11-3 to TRBJ2-7; 9 bases line up with TRBD2. Trimming took 3 bases from V and 6 from J; bases not matched to a gene: 6. Germline V CDR1 and CDR2: SGHNT, YENEEA. The length of the CDR3 is 14 residues. Here the CDR3 reads CASSFGLATSEQYF. CDR3 in DNA: TGTGCCAGCAGCTTTGGACTAGCGACCTCCGAGCAGTACTTC.

The sample holds a few counts of this clone. The rearrangement uses TRBV19 and TRBJ1-2; a possible D gene is TRBD1 (5 bases). V lost 3 bases to trimming and J lost 8 bases, with 16 bases between them. The CDR3 extends over 14 amino acids. Germline loops: CDR1 LNHDA, CDR2 SQIVND (reference sequence). CDR3 sequence reads: CASSITGIQEGYTF. The CDR3 DNA is TGTGCCAGTAGTATCACAGGCATCCAGGAGGGCTACACCTTC.

The rearrangement uses TRBV29-1 and TRBJ2-2; tentatively, D is TRBD2 (6 bases). Germline assignment: CDR1 SQVTM and CDR2 ANQGSEA. CDR3 size: 13 residues. The V and J ends lost 3 bases and 5 bases respectively, with 10 bases between them. The CDR3 sequence: CSVDRGKTGELFF. The CDR3 DNA sequence: TGCAGCGTTGACCGGGGGAAGACCGGGGAGCTGTTTTTT.

This clone was counted only a few times. The genes are TRBV6-2 or TRBV6-3 and TRBJ1-2; the D gene is possibly TRBD1 (6 bases). The V gene's germline CDR1 is MNHEY and CDR2 SVGEGT. The CDR3 is 13 residues long. V gave up 5 bases and J gave up 6 bases, with 13 bases separating them. The DNA of the CDR3 is TGTGCCAGCAGTCCCTTTAACAGGGATGGCTACACCTTC. Its protein is CASSPFNRDGYTF.

The rearrangement uses TRBV12-5 and TRBJ2-3; tentatively, D is TRBD2 (6 bases). This CDR3 region has 16 residues. Trimming cost V 5 bases and J 3 bases, with 18 bases left between them. The germline gives CDR1 LGHNT, CDR2 FRNRAP. CDR3 coding DNA: TGTGCTAGTGGTCCTCCAATTAGCGGATTTACAGATACGCAGTATTTT. It encodes CASGPPISGFTDTQYF.

This chain joins TRBV5-1 and TRBJ2-5; a possible D gene is TRBD1 (6 bases). The V gene lost 4 bases and the J gene lost 0 bases, with 13 bases spanning the gap. CDR1 SGHRS and CDR2 YFSETQ come from the germline V gene. This CDR3 has 15 amino acids. This CDR3 reads CASSPPTGYQETQYF. In DNA, the CDR3 is TGCGCCAGCAGCCCGCCAACAGGGTACCAAGAGACCCAGTACTTC.

V is TRBV5-4 and J is TRBJ2-2; tentative D call: TRBD2 (6 bases). The germline V gene has CDR1 SGHNT and CDR2 YYREEE (reference sequence). The CDR3 is 16 residues long. Trimming pared 0 bases from V and 5 bases from J, leaving 14 bases between. CDR3 sequence: CASSLDGSPRTGELFF. The CDR3 DNA reads as TGTGCCAGCAGCTTGGACGGGAGCCCGAGGACCGGGGAGCTGTTTTTT.

The chain is built from TRBV5-1 and TRBJ2-2, with D tentatively TRBD1 or TRBD2 (5 bases each). Germline loops: CDR1 SGHRS, CDR2 YFSETQ. V was cut by 5 bases and J by 3 bases, with 14 bases left in between. There are 15 residues in the CDR3. Written as DNA, the CDR3 is TGCGCCAGCAGGACCGGGACCCGGGACACCGGGGAGCTGTTTTTT. Translation gives CASRTGTRDTGELFF.

The rearrangement joins TRBV11-2 to TRBJ1-1; D is unresolved. Germline V lookup: CDR1 SGHAT, CDR2 FQNNGV. There are 14 residues in the CDR3. V dropped 5 bases and J dropped 4 bases, with 14 bases sitting between them. The CDR3 loop reads CASSRGFSRTEAFF. Written as DNA, the CDR3 is TGTGCCAGCAGCAGAGGTTTCAGTCGCACTGAAGCTTTCTTT.

The chain uses TRBV11-2 and TRBJ2-7, with TRBD1 identical over 9 bases. Germline trimming cut 2 bases from V and 4 bases from J; bases unmatched to any gene: 6. Germline loops: CDR1 SGHAT, CDR2 FQNNGV. CDR3 length: 15 residues. The CDR3 sequence is CASSLTGTGPYEQYF. The CDR3 bases are TGTGCCAGCAGCTTAACCGGGACAGGGCCTTACGAGCAGTACTTC.

V and J are TRBV29-1 and TRBJ2-7; perhaps D is TRBD1 or TRBD2 (6 bases each). The CDR3 length is 18 residues. Germline V lookup: CDR1 SQVTM, CDR2 ANQGSEA. The ends were cut back, 3 bases at V and 2 bases at J, with 26 bases in the middle. For the CDR3, the DNA is TGCAGCGTTGAGTCTGCGGGTGGGGGGCAGGGCTCTACCTACGAGCAGTACTTC. It translates to CSVESAGGGQGSTYEQYF.

The V call is TRBV19, the J call TRBJ1-5, with D unclear. Germline assignment: CDR1 LNHDA and CDR2 SQIVND (reference sequence). V gave up 1 base and J gave up 11 bases, with 9 bases separating them. The CDR3 is 12 amino acids. This CDR3 is CASSIGKRSQHF. The CDR3, as DNA: TGTGCCAGTAGTATAGGGAAACGGTCCCAGCATTTT.

The chain employs TRBV3-1 (or the pseudogene TRBV3-2) and TRBJ2-3; tentative D call: TRBD1 (7 bases). The length of the CDR3 is 14 residues. Trimming left V 4 bases short and J 10 bases short, with 18 bases between. Germline-derived CDR1 and CDR2 are LGHDT and YNNKEL (reference sequence). CDR3 residues: CASSPTKQGTAQYF. In nucleotides, the CDR3 is TGTGCCAGCAGCCCCACAAAACAGGGGACTGCGCAGTATTTT.

The chain couples TRBV7-3 to TRBJ1-2; D unresolved. The CDR3 spans 13 residues. V was cut by 2 bases and J by 6 bases, with 10 bases left in between. Germline CDR1 and CDR2: SGHTA and FQGTGA. CDR3 bases: TGTGCCAGCAGCTTATCCTCGGCGGATGGCTACACCTTC. It specifies CASSLSSADGYTF.

The rearrangement uses TRBV3-1 (or the pseudogene TRBV3-2) and TRBJ1-4; D not resolved. Germline V lookup: CDR1 LGHDT, CDR2 YNNKEL (reference sequence). The V and J ends lost 0 bases and 7 bases respectively, with 15 bases between them. The CDR3 runs to 16 residues. CDR3 amino acids: CASSQDPGRQSEKLFF. The DNA for the CDR3 is TGTGCCAGCAGCCAAGATCCCGGCAGGCAGAGTGAAAAACTGTTTTTT.

The rearrangement links TRBV2 to TRBJ1-3, with D perhaps TRBD1 (5 bases). Germline V gene lookup returns CDR1 SNHLY and CDR2 FYNNEI. The V gene lost 11 bases and the J gene lost 0 bases, with 11 bases spanning the gap. The CDR3 covers 13 residues. In nucleotides, the CDR3 is TGTGCCGTCCCGACAGTCTCTGGAAACACCATATATTTT. It encodes CAVPTVSGNTIYF.

This clone was seen only a few times. The chain is built from TRBV29-1 and TRBJ1-2; a possible D gene is TRBD1 (5 bases). V lost 4 bases to trimming and J lost 3 bases, with 12 bases between them. Germline CDR1 SQVTM, CDR2 ANQGSEA. The CDR3 runs to 13 residues. The CDR3 here is CSVAAGRDYGYTF. As DNA, the CDR3 is TGCAGCGTTGCGGCAGGGAGGGACTATGGCTACACCTTC.

As for this clone: The same CDR3 is also encoded by other DNA sequences in this sample. The J gene is TRBJ2-1, the V gene TRBV18; the match to TRBD1 covers 7 bases. The CDR3 extends over 16 amino acids. V was clipped by 0 bases and J by 0 bases; unmatched bases: 2. Per the germline V gene, CDR1 is KGHSH and CDR2 is LQKENI. The CDR3 is CASSPPGQSSYNEQFF. DNA for the CDR3: TGTGCCAGCTCACCACCGGGACAGAGCTCCTACAATGAGCAGTTCTTC.